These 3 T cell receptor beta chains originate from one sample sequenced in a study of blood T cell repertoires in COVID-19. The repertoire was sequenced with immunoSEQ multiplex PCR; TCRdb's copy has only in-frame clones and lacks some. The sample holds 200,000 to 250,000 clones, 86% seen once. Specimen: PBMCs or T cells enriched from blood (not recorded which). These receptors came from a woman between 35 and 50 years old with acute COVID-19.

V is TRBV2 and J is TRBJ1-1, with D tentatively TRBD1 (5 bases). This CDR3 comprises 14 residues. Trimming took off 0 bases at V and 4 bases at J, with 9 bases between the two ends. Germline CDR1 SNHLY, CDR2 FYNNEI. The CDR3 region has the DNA TGTGCCAGCAGTGAAGCTTCAAGGGGCACTGAAGCTTTCTTT. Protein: CASSEASRGTEAFF.

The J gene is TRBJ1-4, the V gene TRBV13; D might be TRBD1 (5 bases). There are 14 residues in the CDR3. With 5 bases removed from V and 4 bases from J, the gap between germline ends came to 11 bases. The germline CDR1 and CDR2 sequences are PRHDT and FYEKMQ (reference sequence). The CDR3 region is CASSLGLRNEKLFF. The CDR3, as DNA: TGTGCCAGCAGCCTGGGACTGCGTAATGAAAAACTGTTTTTT.

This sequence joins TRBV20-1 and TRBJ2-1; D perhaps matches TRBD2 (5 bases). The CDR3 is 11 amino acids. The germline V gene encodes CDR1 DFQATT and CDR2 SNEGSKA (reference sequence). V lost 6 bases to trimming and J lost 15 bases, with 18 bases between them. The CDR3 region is CSARTGETRFF. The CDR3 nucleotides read TGCAGTGCGAGAACCGGGGAAACCAGGTTCTTC.